This T cell receptor (beta chain) appears in the sequencing data of a study of T cell responses to AZD1222 COVID-19 vaccine. This table comes from immunoSEQ multiplex PCR, and its TCRdb copy is limited to in-frame clones, with some not included. The sample contains 100,000 to 150,000 clones, around 80% of which appear only once. The ends lost 11 bases at V and 8 bases at J; junction bases unmatched: 8. CDR3 length equals 13 residues. From germline, CDR1 is MDHEN and CDR2 SYDVKM. Study results and caveats: Targets within unmutated variant regions were reportedly found for nearly half of spike-specific TCRs. White British people made up most donors, females outnumbered males, and clonal diversity was possibly underestimated. Vaccine-related CD4 TCRs covered spike, predominating at 160-218 and 743-854.

Remarks on this clone: No antigen is known for it.

The chain recombines TRBV28 with TRBJ2-1; TRBD2 aligns across 11 bases. The sequence derives from an adult who received the AZD1222 COVID-19 vaccine. The sample was peripheral blood, taken 28 days after the second AZD1222 dose. The chain's CDR3 is CAERVAGGHEQFF. Written as DNA, the CDR3 is TGTGCCGAGCGAGTAGCGGGGGGGCATGAGCAGTTCTTC. The full variable domain, completed using reference TRBV28 and TRBJ2-1, is DVKVTQSSRYLVKRTGEKVFLECVQDMDHENMFWYRQDPGLGLRLIYFSYDVKMKEKGDIPEGYSVSREKKERFSLILESASTNQTSMYLCAERVAGGHEQFFGPGTRLTVL.